A single sample is the source of the 16 T cell receptor beta chains below, sequenced in a study of response to subunit inactivated influenza vaccine. TCRdb processed the RT-PCR reads anew with MiXCR; each CDR3 protein has one entry. This repertoire shows hundreds of thousands of distinct CDR3 sequences, approximately 15% found once; its top ten account for around 6.5%. Source: PBMCs from blood, taken 14 to 15 days before vaccination. Every receptor here comes from a man between 50 and 59 years old who received an inactivated influenza vaccine.

This clonotype was seen just once. This chain connects TRBV2 to TRBJ2-5; 7 bases map to TRBD1. Per the germline V gene, CDR1 is SNHLY and CDR2 is FYNNEI. This CDR3 is built from 16 residues. V trimming: 6 bases; J trimming: 3 bases; junction bases outside the gene matches: 13. For the CDR3, the DNA is TGTGCCAGCAGGGACATAGACAGGGCCCGGGAAGAGACCCAGTACTTC. It yields the protein CASRDIDRAREETQYF.

CDR3: CASSQLSGPNQPQHF. The CDR3 DNA is TGTGCCAGCAGTCAACTCTCGGGACCTAACCAGCCCCAGCATTTT. V gene TRBV12-3 or TRBV12-4 combines with J gene TRBJ1-5, with TRBD1 as a possible D gene (5 bases). The CDR3 consists of 15 residues. V lost 5 bases and J 7 bases, leaving 18 bases between the germline ends.

This clonotype was detected a few times. The gene calls are TRBV3-1 and TRBJ2-1, with TRBD1 identical over 8 bases. CDR1 is LGHDT, CDR2 YNNKEL, per germline (reference sequence). Germline trimming cut 0 bases from V and 0 bases from J; bases unmatched to any gene: 4. This CDR3 contains 17 residues. CDR3 protein: CASSQELGTGSYNEQFF. The CDR3 DNA sequence: TGTGCCAGCAGCCAAGAGTTGGGGACAGGCTCCTACAATGAGCAGTTCTTC.

This clonotype was counted a few times. This chain joins TRBV12-3 or TRBV12-4 and TRBJ1-6, with D perhaps TRBD1 (5 bases). This CDR3 comprises 15 residues. Trimming cost V 4 bases and J 8 bases, with 15 bases left between them. CDR3 nucleotide sequence: TGTGCCAGCAGTTCCTGGACGGGGCCTGATTCACCCCTCCACTTT. Residues: CASSSWTGPDSPLHF.

The sample holds a few counts of this clonotype. V usage is TRBV24-1 and J usage is TRBJ2-5, with D tentatively TRBD1 or TRBD2 (5 bases each). The germline gives CDR1 KGHDR, CDR2 SFDVKD. CDR3 length equals 14 residues. Trimming cost V 1 base and J 4 bases, with 9 bases left between them. The CDR3 loop reads CATSDFDSGETQYF. The CDR3 region has the DNA TGTGCCACCAGTGATTTTGACAGCGGAGAGACCCAGTACTTC.

The rearrangement links TRBV13 to TRBJ2-1; D not certain. CDR3 size: 14 residues. Germline V CDR1 and CDR2: PRHDT, FYEKMQ (reference sequence). Trimming shortened V by 5 bases and J by 10 bases, and 18 bases separated the two germline ends. CDR3 sequence reads: CASSARFFSREQFF. The CDR3, as DNA: TGTGCCAGCAGCGCCAGATTTTTCTCACGGGAGCAGTTCTTC.

The CDR3 region has the DNA TGTGCCACCAGTGACCCTCGACAGGGAGGATACGAGCAGTACTTC. Protein sequence: CATSDPRQGGYEQYF. The genes are TRBV24-1 and TRBJ2-7, with D perhaps TRBD1 (7 bases). CDR1 and CDR2 from the germline V gene are KGHDR and SFDVKD. CDR3 length equals 15 residues. The ends were cut back, 4 bases at V and 4 bases at J, with 16 bases in the middle.

J is TRBJ1-3 and V is TRBV11-2; 8 bases align to TRBD1. This CDR3 contains 17 residues. Trimming at V came to 1 base and at J to 2 bases, leaving 7 bases not matched to a gene. Germline V lookup: CDR1 SGHAT, CDR2 FQNNGV. CDR3 in DNA: TGTGCCAGCAGCTTAGTTCCAGGGGGCTCTACTGGAAACACCATATATTTT. Its protein product is CASSLVPGGSTGNTIYF.

The chain has TRBV5-4 and TRBJ2-2, with D tentatively TRBD1 (6 bases). The CDR3 contains 15 residues. The V end was cut by 4 bases, the J end by 1 base, with 11 bases between. Germline CDR1 is SGHNT and CDR2 is YYREEE (reference sequence). This CDR3 reads CASSVGTLNTGELFF. The DNA of the CDR3 is TGTGCCAGCAGCGTCGGGACATTGAACACCGGGGAGCTGTTTTTT.

This clonotype was picked up many times. The genes are TRBV20-1 and TRBJ1-1, with no clear D. The V end lost 4 bases, the J end lost 1 base, and 10 bases lay between the germline ends. Per germline, CDR1 DFQATT and CDR2 SNEGSKA (reference sequence). The CDR3 loop spans 13 amino acids. CDR3 in DNA: TGCAGTGCTATCCTCCCTCAGAACACTGAAGCTTTCTTT. This encodes CSAILPQNTEAFF.

This clonotype was counted at least ten times. The chain employs TRBV5-1 and TRBJ1-5; no clear D. Germline assignment: CDR1 SGHRS and CDR2 YFSETQ. This CDR3 comprises 15 residues. With 7 bases removed from V and 5 bases from J, the gap between germline ends came to 19 bases. The CDR3: CASASGPNGDQPQHF. CDR3 sequence (DNA): TGCGCCAGCGCCTCCGGACCTAATGGGGATCAGCCCCAGCATTTT.

This chain links TRBV6-6 with TRBJ1-4; D call uncertain. The CDR3 covers 11 residues. The V and J ends lost 5 bases and 8 bases respectively, with 6 bases between them. Germline CDR1 is MNHNY and CDR2 is SVGAGI (reference sequence). The CDR3, as DNA: TGTGCCAGCAGTAGCCCCGAAAAACTGTTTTTT. Residues: CASSSPEKLFF.

This chain joins TRBV20-1 and TRBJ1-5; D might be TRBD1 (6 bases). The CDR3 is 14 amino acids. Per the germline V gene, CDR1 is DFQATT and CDR2 is SNEGSKA (reference sequence). Trimming removed 1 base at V and 0 bases at J, with 7 bases between. This CDR3 reads CSARVGASNQPQHF. The CDR3 DNA sequence: TGCAGTGCTAGAGTGGGGGCTAGCAATCAGCCCCAGCATTTT.

This clonotype was seen a handful of times. This chain uses TRBV4-3 with TRBJ2-7; weak D call: TRBD2 (5 bases). V lost 4 bases and J 3 bases, leaving 13 bases between the germline ends. The CDR3 is made up of 14 amino acids. The germline V gene has CDR1 LGHNA and CDR2 YSLEER. The CDR3 bases are TGCGCCAGCAGCCTCGGGGTCCGGGACTACGAGCAGTACTTC. Its translation: CASSLGVRDYEQYF.

This clonotype was detected only a few times. The chain joins TRBV25-1 to TRBJ2-2; 9 bases map to TRBD2. Per germline, CDR1 MGHDK and CDR2 SYGVNS. V gave up 3 bases and J gave up 5 bases; unmatched junction bases: 7. This CDR3 has 16 residues. CDR3 loop: CASSDPEREVTGELFF. CDR3 bases: TGTGCCAGCAGTGACCCCGAGCGGGAGGTTACCGGGGAGCTGTTTTTT.

This clonotype appeared a few times. The chain has TRBV7-9 and TRBJ1-3; the D is unclear. The CDR3 loop spans 15 amino acids. Germline V gives CDR1 SEHNR, CDR2 FQNEAQ (reference sequence). V was trimmed by 5 bases and J by 0 bases, leaving 11 bases between them. CDR3 nucleotide sequence: TGTGCCAGCAGCCCCCGAGGCGGCTCTGGAAACACCATATATTTT. Translating gives CASSPRGGSGNTIYF.